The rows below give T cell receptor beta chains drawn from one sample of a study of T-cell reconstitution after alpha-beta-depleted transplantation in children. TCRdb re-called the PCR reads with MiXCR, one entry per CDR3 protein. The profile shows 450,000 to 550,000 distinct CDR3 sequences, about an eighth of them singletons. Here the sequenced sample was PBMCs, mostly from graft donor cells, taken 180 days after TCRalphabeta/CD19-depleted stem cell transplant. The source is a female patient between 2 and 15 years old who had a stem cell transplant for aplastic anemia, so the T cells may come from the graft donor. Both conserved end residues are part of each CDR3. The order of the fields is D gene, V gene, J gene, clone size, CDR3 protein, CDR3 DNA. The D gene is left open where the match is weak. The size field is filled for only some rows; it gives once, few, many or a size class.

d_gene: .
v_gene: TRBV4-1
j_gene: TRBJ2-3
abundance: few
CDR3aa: CASSQVTGRNTDTQYF
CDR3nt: TGCGCCAGCAGCCAAGTTACGGGGAGGAACACAGATACGCAGTATTTT

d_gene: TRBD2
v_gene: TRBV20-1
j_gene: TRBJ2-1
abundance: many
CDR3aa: CSARGLAGEAEQFF
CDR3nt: TGCAGTGCGAGGGGATTAGCGGGAGAGGCTGAGCAGTTCTTC

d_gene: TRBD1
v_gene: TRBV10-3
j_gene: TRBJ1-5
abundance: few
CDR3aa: CAISRKDRGGQPQHF
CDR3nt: TGTGCCATCAGCCGCAAGGACAGGGGCGGTCAGCCCCAGCATTTT

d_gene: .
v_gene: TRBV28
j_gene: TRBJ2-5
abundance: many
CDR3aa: CASSGPKEETQYF
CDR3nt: TGTGCCAGCAGTGGTCCAAAGGAAGAGACCCAGTACTTC

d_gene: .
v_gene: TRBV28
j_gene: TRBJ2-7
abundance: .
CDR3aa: CASSLLPSSYEQYF
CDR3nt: TGTGCCAGCAGTTTACTCCCTAGCTCCTACGAGCAGTACTTC

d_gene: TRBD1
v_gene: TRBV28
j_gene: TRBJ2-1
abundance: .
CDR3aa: CASPRDRGSNEQFF
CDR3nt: TGTGCCAGCCCCCGGGACAGGGGAAGCAATGAGCAGTTCTTC

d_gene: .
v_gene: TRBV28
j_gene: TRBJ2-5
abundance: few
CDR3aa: CASSLSGVRGYFQETQYF
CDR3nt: TGTGCCAGCAGTTTATCCGGGGTGAGAGGATATTTTCAAGAGACCCAGTACTTC

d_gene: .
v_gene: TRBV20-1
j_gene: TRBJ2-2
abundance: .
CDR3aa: CSARSPGRKNTGELFF
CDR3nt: TGCAGTGCTAGGTCCCCGGGACGGAAAAACACCGGGGAGCTGTTTTTT

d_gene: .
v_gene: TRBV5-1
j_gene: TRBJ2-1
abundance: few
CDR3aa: CASSYEPRVNEQFF
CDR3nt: TGCGCCAGCAGCTACGAACCGAGGGTAAATGAGCAGTTCTTC

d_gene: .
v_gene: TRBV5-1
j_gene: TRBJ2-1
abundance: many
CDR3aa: CASSLGGTPTYNEQFF
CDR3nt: TGCGCCAGCAGCTTGGGGGGGACTCCAACCTACAATGAGCAGTTCTTC

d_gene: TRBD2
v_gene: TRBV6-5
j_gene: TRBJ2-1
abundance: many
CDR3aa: CASSYSGRSYNEQFF
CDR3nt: TGTGCCAGCAGCTATAGCGGGAGGTCCTACAATGAGCAGTTCTTC

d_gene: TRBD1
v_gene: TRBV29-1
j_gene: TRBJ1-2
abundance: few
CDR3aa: CSVVPGQGTNYGYTF
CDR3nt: TGCAGCGTTGTCCCGGGACAGGGCACTAACTATGGCTACACCTTC

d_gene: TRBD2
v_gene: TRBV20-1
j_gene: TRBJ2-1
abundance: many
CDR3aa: CSARVTSGSSKFF
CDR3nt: TGCAGTGCTAGAGTAACTAGCGGGAGTAGTAAGTTCTTC

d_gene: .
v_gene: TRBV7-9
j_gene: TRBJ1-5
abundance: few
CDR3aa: CASSLSGARNQPQHF
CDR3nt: TGTGCCAGCAGCTTATCTGGGGCGCGCAATCAGCCCCAGCATTTT

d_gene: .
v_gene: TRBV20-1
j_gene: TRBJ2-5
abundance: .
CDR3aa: CSAPRWVEVETQYF
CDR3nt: TGCAGTGCCCCTCGATGGGTCGAAGTAGAGACCCAGTACTTC

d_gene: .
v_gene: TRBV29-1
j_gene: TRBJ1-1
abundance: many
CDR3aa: CSVERGVGNTEAFF
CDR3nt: TGCAGCGTAGAGAGGGGGGTTGGGAACACTGAAGCTTTCTTT

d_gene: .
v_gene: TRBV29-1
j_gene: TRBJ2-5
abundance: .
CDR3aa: CSVELLGGGPQETQYF
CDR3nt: TGCAGCGTTGAACTCCTGGGGGGCGGCCCACAAGAGACCCAGTACTTC

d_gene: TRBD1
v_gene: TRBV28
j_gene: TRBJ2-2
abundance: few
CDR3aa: CASSPWGKGATGELFF
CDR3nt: TGTGCCAGCAGTCCCTGGGGGAAGGGGGCCACCGGGGAGCTGTTTTTT

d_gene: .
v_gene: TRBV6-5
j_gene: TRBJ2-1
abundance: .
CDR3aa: CASSYSNPGFSYNEQFF
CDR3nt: TGTGCCAGCAGTTACTCGAATCCCGGATTTTCCTACAATGAGCAGTTCTTC

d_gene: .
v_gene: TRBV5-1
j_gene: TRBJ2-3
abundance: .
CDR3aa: CASSLERGGTDTQYF
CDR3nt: TGCGCCAGCAGCTTGGAAAGGGGTGGCACAGATACGCAGTATTTT

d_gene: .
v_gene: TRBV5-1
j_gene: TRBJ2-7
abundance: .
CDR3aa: CASSLASATYEQYF
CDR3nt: TGCGCCAGCAGCTTGGCCTCAGCTACCTACGAGCAGTACTTC

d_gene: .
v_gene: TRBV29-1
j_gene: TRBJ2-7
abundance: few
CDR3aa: CSVDREGSYEQYF
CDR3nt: TGCAGCGTTGACAGGGAAGGGTCCTACGAGCAGTACTTC

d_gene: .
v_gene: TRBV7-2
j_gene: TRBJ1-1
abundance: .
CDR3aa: CASSPWTEKNTEAFF
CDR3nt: TGTGCCAGCAGCCCTTGGACAGAGAAGAACACTGAAGCTTTCTTT

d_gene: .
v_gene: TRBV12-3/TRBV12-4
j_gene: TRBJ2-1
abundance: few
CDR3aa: CASTVWASEHEQFF
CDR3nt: TGTGCCAGCACCGTATGGGCTAGCGAGCATGAGCAGTTCTTC

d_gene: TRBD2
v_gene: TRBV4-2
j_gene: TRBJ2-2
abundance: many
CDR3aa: CASSQELALTGELFF
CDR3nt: TGTGCCAGCAGCCAAGAACTAGCGCTCACCGGGGAGCTGTTTTTT

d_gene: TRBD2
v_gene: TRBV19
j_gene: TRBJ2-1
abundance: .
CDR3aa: CASSLGGSRSYNEQFF
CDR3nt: TGTGCCAGTAGTCTAGGCGGGAGCCGCTCCTACAATGAGCAGTTCTTC

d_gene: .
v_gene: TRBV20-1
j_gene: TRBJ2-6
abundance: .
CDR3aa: CSARSGGAGANVLTF
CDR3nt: TGCAGTGCTAGATCGGGGGGCGCTGGGGCCAACGTCCTGACTTTC

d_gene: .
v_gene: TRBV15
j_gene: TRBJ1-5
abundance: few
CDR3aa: CATSRDRVNQPQHF
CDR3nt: TGTGCCACCAGCAGAGACAGGGTGAATCAGCCCCAGCATTTT

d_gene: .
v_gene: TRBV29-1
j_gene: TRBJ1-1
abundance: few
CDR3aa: CSVEVVMNTEAFF
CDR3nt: TGCAGCGTTGAAGTGGTCATGAACACTGAAGCTTTCTTT

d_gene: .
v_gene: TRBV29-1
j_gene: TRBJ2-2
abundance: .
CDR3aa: CSVGGGRANSNTGELFF
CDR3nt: TGCAGCGTTGGAGGGGGGAGGGCCAATTCGAACACCGGGGAGCTGTTTTTT

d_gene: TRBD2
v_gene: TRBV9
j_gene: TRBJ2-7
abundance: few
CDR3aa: CASSATSRTYEQYF
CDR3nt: TGTGCCAGCAGCGCGACTAGCAGGACCTACGAGCAGTACTTC

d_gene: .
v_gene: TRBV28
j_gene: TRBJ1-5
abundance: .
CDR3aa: CASSLSGTPFTPQHF
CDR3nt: TGTGCCAGCAGTCTCTCCGGGACACCCTTTACGCCCCAGCATTTT

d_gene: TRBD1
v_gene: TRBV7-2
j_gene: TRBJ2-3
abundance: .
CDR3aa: CASSPQGATDTQYF
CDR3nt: TGTGCCAGCAGCCCACAGGGGGCCACAGATACGCAGTATTTT

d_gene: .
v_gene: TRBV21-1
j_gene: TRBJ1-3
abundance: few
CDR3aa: CASTDPGEGNTIYF
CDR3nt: TGTGCCAGCACCGATCCGGGGGAAGGAAACACCATATATTTT

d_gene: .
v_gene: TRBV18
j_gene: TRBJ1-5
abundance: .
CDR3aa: CASSPSRGSAYNQPQHF
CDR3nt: TGTGCCAGCTCACCGTCGAGGGGGAGCGCGTACAATCAGCCCCAGCATTTT

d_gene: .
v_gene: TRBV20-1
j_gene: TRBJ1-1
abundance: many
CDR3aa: CSARDLEEVNTEAFF
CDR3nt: TGCAGTGCTAGAGATCTCGAAGAGGTGAACACTGAAGCTTTCTTT

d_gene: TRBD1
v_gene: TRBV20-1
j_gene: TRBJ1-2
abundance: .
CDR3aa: CSADRTGEVYGYTF
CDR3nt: TGCAGTGCTGACCGGACAGGGGAGGTGTATGGCTACACCTTC

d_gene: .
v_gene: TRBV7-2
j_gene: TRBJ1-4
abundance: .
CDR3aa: CASSRGLNVYDEKLFF
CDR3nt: TGTGCCAGCAGCCGCGGACTTAACGTTTACGATGAAAAACTGTTTTTT

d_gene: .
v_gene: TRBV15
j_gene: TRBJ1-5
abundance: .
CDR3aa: CATSGPGPGDVQPQHF
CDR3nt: TGTGCCACCAGCGGACCGGGCCCCGGGGATGTTCAGCCCCAGCATTTT

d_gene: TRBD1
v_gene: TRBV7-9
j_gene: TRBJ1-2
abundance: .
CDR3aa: CASSLAQGVNYGYTF
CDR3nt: TGTGCCAGCAGCTTAGCACAGGGGGTTAACTATGGCTACACCTTC

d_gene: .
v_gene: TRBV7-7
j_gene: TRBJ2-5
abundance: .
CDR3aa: CASSSYPHRQETQYF
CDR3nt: TGTGCCAGCAGCTCCTACCCCCACAGGCAAGAGACCCAGTACTTC

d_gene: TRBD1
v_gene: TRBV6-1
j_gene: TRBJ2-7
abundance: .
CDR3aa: CASRLPGQVLQYF
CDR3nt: TGTGCCAGCAGACTCCCGGGACAGGTGCTGCAGTACTTC

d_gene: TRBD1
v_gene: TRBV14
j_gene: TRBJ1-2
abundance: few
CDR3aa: CASSQVTGVNYGYTF
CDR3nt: TGTGCCAGCAGCCAAGTGACAGGGGTAAACTATGGCTACACCTTC

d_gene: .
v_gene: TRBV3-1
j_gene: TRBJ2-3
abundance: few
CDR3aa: CASSRREPGPHFPSTDTQYF
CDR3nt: TGTGCCAGCAGCCGGAGAGAACCGGGTCCCCACTTCCCGAGCACAGATACGCAGTATTTT